Following are 2 T cell receptor beta chains from one sample sequenced in a study of follicular helper T cells after annual influenza vaccination. Assay used: immunoSEQ multiplex PCR; TCRdb lists only in-frame clones, some missing. The repertoire includes around 4,200 clones, roughly 82% of them detected once, and under 0.9% sits in the top ten. Time point meaning: 2014-2015 season, 7 days after vaccination. The specimen was CXCR5- memory CD4+ T cells sorted from blood, collected 7 days after influenza vaccination. The receptors come from an adult who received the influenza vaccine.

The V and J genes are TRBV5-1 and TRBJ1-2; D unresolved. CDR1 is SGHRS, CDR2 YFSETQ, per germline. The CDR3 runs 13 residues. The V end was cut by 4 bases, the J end by 2 bases, with 9 bases between. The CDR3 sequence: CASSPRKNYGYTF. CDR3 DNA sequence: TGCGCCAGCAGCCCGCGGAAGAACTATGGCTACACCTTC. Looking up the rest from reference TRBV5-1 and TRBJ1-2 gives the full variable domain: KAGVTQTPRYLIKTRGQQVTLSCSPISGHRSVSWYQQTPGQGLQFLFEYFSETQRNKGNFPGRFSGRQFSNSRSEMNVSTLELGDSALYLCASSPRKNYGYTFGSGTRLTVV.

The chain uses TRBV19 and TRBJ2-1, with 8 bases lining up with TRBD1. V was clipped by 5 bases and J by 1 base; unmatched bases: 7. Germline V CDR1 and CDR2: LNHDA, SQIVND (reference sequence). CDR3 length equals 16 residues. DNA of the CDR3: TGTGCCAGTAGTTCTAACCGGGACAGGTCCTACAATGAGCAGTTCTTC. Protein sequence: CASSSNRDRSYNEQFF.